This TCR beta chain was identified in a study of cytomegalovirus exposure and HLA in healthy donors. Overall study findings and caveats: The study recorded 150 to 200 TCR beta chains that were cytomegalovirus-associated.

A remark on this clone: What it binds is unknown.

This PCR relied on a set of 60 Vbeta primers and 13 Jbeta primers. Sequenced by immunoSEQ multiplex PCR; TCRdb stores in-frame clones only, minus some. Of around 45,000 clones listed, under 75% were seen once; the top ten hold roughly 6.3%. CDR1 and CDR2 from the germline V gene are SNHLY and FYNNEI. J lost 6 bases, V lost 5 bases, and 7 bases had no gene match. The CDR3 totals 13 residues. This rearrangement joins TRBV2 to TRBJ2-7; the match to TRBD1 covers 7 bases. The sequencing sample was made of PBMCs. This TCR derives from a man aged 30 to 45 in good health and CMV-seronegative. The CDR3 region is CASSTTGVSEQYF. DNA for the CDR3: TGTGCCAGCAGTACCACAGGGGTCAGCGAGCAGTACTTC.